A single sample gave rise to the 21 T cell receptor beta chains below, sequenced in a study of blood T cell repertoires in COVID-19. Generated by immunoSEQ multiplex PCR, the TCRdb table keeps only in-frame clones and is missing some. The sample holds tens of thousands of clones, around 90% seen once. Material: peripheral blood. These receptors were obtained from a man aged 65 to 79 with acute or convalescent COVID-19.

This chain's CDR3 is CASSGAGLDGRWDNEQFF. For the CDR3, the DNA is TGTGCCAGCAGTGGAGCAGGGTTGGATGGTCGATGGGACAATGAGCAGTTCTTC. This chain connects TRBV25-1 to TRBJ2-1; D possibly corresponds to TRBD1 (5 bases). This CDR3 is built from 18 residues. Germline V gene sequence: CDR1 MGHDK, CDR2 SYGVNS. V lost 4 bases and J lost 5, with 24 bases in between.

DNA of the CDR3: TGTGCCAGCATCGACTGGGAGGAATATCAGCCCCAGCATTTT. It translates to CASIDWEEYQPQHF. This chain joins TRBV21-1 and TRBJ1-5. TRBV21-1 is shown as a pseudogene. CDR3 length: 14 residues.

The chain has TRBV4-3 and TRBJ1-5; 12 bases fit TRBD1. V lost 1 base to trimming and J lost 6 bases; unmatched junction nucleotides: 10. The CDR3 spans 18 residues. CDR1 is LGHNA, CDR2 YSLEER, per germline. The CDR3 protein is CASSQVFPGTGGGQPQHF. The CDR3 coding sequence is TGCGCCAGCAGCCAAGTCTTCCCCGGGACAGGGGGCGGTCAGCCCCAGCATTTT.

V is TRBV7-9 and J is TRBJ2-7, with a possible D match to TRBD1 (5 bases). Germline CDR1 and CDR2: SEHNR and FQNEAQ (reference sequence). The germline V and J ends were trimmed by 5 bases and 5 bases, with 19 bases remaining between them. This CDR3 comprises 15 residues. The CDR3 protein is CASSPSQGYYDEQYF. The CDR3, as DNA: TGTGCCAGCAGCCCTTCGCAGGGCTACTATGACGAGCAGTACTTC.

This clone was detected once. This rearrangement joins TRBV5-4 to TRBJ2-1, with D unclear. This CDR3 region has 13 residues. Germline CDR1 is SGHNT and CDR2 is YYREEE (reference sequence). Trimming removed 2 bases from V and 4 bases from J, with 7 bases in between. CDR3 region: CASSLSGYNEQFF. The DNA of the CDR3 is TGTGCCAGCAGCTTATCGGGTTACAATGAGCAGTTCTTC.

V is TRBV19 and J is TRBJ1-4; TRBD1 might be the D (6 bases). CDR1 is LNHDA, CDR2 SQIVND, per germline (reference sequence). This CDR3 is 14 amino acids long. Trimming cost V 5 bases and J 3 bases, with 10 bases left between them. The CDR3 loop reads CASSGGTANEKLFF. Here the CDR3 DNA reads TGTGCCAGTAGTGGGGGCACCGCTAATGAAAAACTGTTTTTT.

Here the CDR3 reads CASTPSSASYEQYF. The CDR3, as DNA: TGTGCCAGTACCCCCTCTAGCGCCTCCTACGAGCAGTACTTC. This chain links TRBV19 with TRBJ2-7; D may be TRBD2 (6 bases). Per the germline V gene, CDR1 is LNHDA and CDR2 is SQIVND (reference sequence). The length of the CDR3 is 14 residues. V was clipped by 7 bases and J by 0 bases, with 13 bases between them.

V usage is TRBV5-1 and J usage is TRBJ2-3, with D possibly being TRBD1 (7 bases). The CDR3 runs 16 residues. Trimming removed 2 bases from V and 0 bases from J, with 13 bases in between. Germline CDR1 SGHRS, CDR2 YFSETQ. In nucleotides, the CDR3 is TGCGCCAGCAGCTTATCAGGGGGAGGCAGCACAGATACGCAGTATTTT. This encodes CASSLSGGGSTDTQYF.

The rearrangement uses TRBV5-1 and TRBJ2-1; D is ambiguous. Trimming removed 0 bases at V and 4 bases at J, with 8 bases between. There are 14 residues in the CDR3. CDR1 SGHRS and CDR2 YFSETQ come from the germline V gene. The CDR3 DNA reads as TGCGCCAGCAGCTTGGAAATAGCTTACAATGAGCAGTTCTTC. Translating it yields CASSLEIAYNEQFF.

The chain has TRBV27 and TRBJ1-6; 8 bases match TRBD1. The CDR3 totals 18 residues. CDR1 MNHEY and CDR2 SMNVEV come from the germline V gene (reference sequence). Trimming removed 5 bases from V and 10 bases from J; junction bases left unmatched: 19. The DNA of the CDR3 is TGTGCCAGCAGTCTCCCTCCCGCTTCTTCAGGGGGCTGGTCACCCCTCCACTTT. Its protein product is CASSLPPASSGGWSPLHF.

J is TRBJ1-1 and V is TRBV30; D gene ambiguous. Germline CDR1 GTSNPN, CDR2 SVGIG (reference sequence). The CDR3 runs to 12 residues. V lost 0 bases and J lost 5, with 7 bases in between. The CDR3: CAWSVRRTEAFF. The CDR3 DNA sequence: TGTGCCTGGAGTGTACGCCGGACTGAAGCTTTCTTT. Full variable domain (rest looked up from reference TRBV30 and TRBJ1-1): SQTIHQWPATLVQPVGSPLSLECTVEGTSNPNLYWYRQAAGRGLQLLFYSVGIGQISSEVPQNLSASRPQDRQFILSSKKLLLSDSGFYLCAWSVRRTEAFFGQGTRLTVV.

The chain employs TRBV10-3 and TRBJ1-1; D may be TRBD1 (5 bases). The CDR3 runs to 12 residues. Germline V gene lookup returns CDR1 ENHRY and CDR2 SYGVKD. V shed 4 bases and J shed 5 bases, with 8 bases lying between them. CDR3 protein: CAISAGGTEAFF. The DNA for the CDR3 is TGTGCCATCAGTGCTGGGGGGACTGAAGCTTTCTTT.

The V call is TRBV2, the J call TRBJ1-1; D is unresolved. The CDR3 has 12 residues. Germline CDR1 is SNHLY and CDR2 is FYNNEI. V was trimmed by 8 bases and J by 1 base, leaving 8 bases between them. CDR3 amino acids: CASERRNTEAFF. The CDR3 DNA reads as TGTGCCAGCGAGAGGAGGAACACTGAAGCTTTCTTT.

The V call is TRBV3-1 (or the pseudogene TRBV3-2), the J call TRBJ2-2, with D perhaps TRBD2 (6 bases). The CDR3 is made up of 16 amino acids. The ends were cut back, 6 bases at V and 4 bases at J, with 18 bases in the middle. Germline V gene lookup returns CDR1 LGHDT and CDR2 YNNKEL (reference sequence). In DNA, the CDR3 is TGTGCCAGCAGTCGAATGTTGGGGGGACTCACCGGGGAGCTGTTTTTT. Translated: CASSRMLGGLTGELFF.

V and J are TRBV10-1 and TRBJ1-2; 7 bases agree with TRBD1. Looked up from germline, CDR1 is WNHNN and CDR2 is SYGVQD (reference sequence). The CDR3 runs to 13 residues. V dropped 3 bases and J dropped 4; count of bases not matched to a gene: 2. The CDR3 DNA reads as TGCGCCAGCAGTGAACAGGGGAGCTATGGCTACACCTTC. Amino acids: CASSEQGSYGYTF.

V is TRBV5-6 and J is TRBJ1-6; D remains ambiguous. From germline, CDR1 is SGHDT and CDR2 YYEEEE. With 1 base removed from V and 6 bases from J, the gap between germline ends came to 14 bases. This CDR3 has 16 residues. CDR3 bases: TGTGCCAGCAGCTTGTATCTAGGCCAACCTAATTCACCCCTCCACTTT. Translated: CASSLYLGQPNSPLHF.

The V and J genes are TRBV7-2 and TRBJ2-1; TRBD2 matches at 10 bases. CDR1 is SGHTA and CDR2 is FQGNSA in the germline V gene. The CDR3 consists of 17 residues. Losses at the gene ends were 5 bases for V and 10 bases for J; bases not matched to a gene: 17. The CDR3 loop is CASSDQPGLARDVEQFF. The CDR3 bases are TGTGCCAGCAGCGACCAACCGGGACTAGCGAGGGACGTGGAGCAGTTCTTC.

V is TRBV5-1 and J is TRBJ1-1; D unclear. This CDR3 contains 14 residues. With 0 bases removed from V and 0 bases from J, the gap between germline ends came to 6 bases. Germline CDR1 and CDR2: SGHRS and YFSETQ. DNA for the CDR3: TGCGCCAGCAGCTTGGACGGGATGAACACTGAAGCTTTCTTT. This encodes CASSLDGMNTEAFF.

The chain recombines TRBV19 with TRBJ2-7, with TRBD1 matching 9 bases. The ends lost 7 bases at V and 4 bases at J; junction bases unmatched: 5. The CDR3 spans 13 residues. Germline V CDR1 and CDR2: LNHDA, SQIVND (reference sequence). CDR3 sequence reads: CASMTGGSYEQYF. CDR3 DNA: TGTGCCAGTATGACAGGGGGTTCGTACGAGCAGTACTTC.

The chain combines TRBV18 with TRBJ1-5, with a weak D call TRBD1 (6 bases). The CDR3 consists of 15 residues. The V gene lost 0 bases and the J gene lost 4 bases, with 10 bases spanning the gap. The germline V gene encodes CDR1 KGHSH and CDR2 LQKENI. The CDR3 nucleotides read TGTGCCAGCTCACCACCGGGACAAAAAAATCAGCCCCAGCATTTT. It encodes CASSPPGQKNQPQHF.

CDR3 sequence reads: CATSRDVLSGNTIYF. As DNA, the CDR3 is TGTGCCACCAGCAGAGATGTCCTCTCTGGAAACACCATATATTTT. V and J are TRBV15 and TRBJ1-3; D call uncertain. V was cut by 0 bases and J by 0 bases, with 6 bases left in between. Per the germline V gene, CDR1 is LNHNV and CDR2 is YYDKDF (reference sequence). The CDR3 runs 15 residues.